This TCR beta chain was profiled in a study of CD8 T cells in ankylosing spondylitis. In regard to this clonotype: Its antigen remains unidentified.

Each TCR beta library was made by quantitative 5'-RACE that incorporated molecular barcodes. TCRdb analysed the 5' RACE reads with MiXCR anew, one entry per CDR3 protein. The sample consists of 190,000 or so distinct CDR3 sequences, more than 10% of them appearing once. General study results and limits: Peripheral blood samples showed relatively rare disease-linked clones, and these clones were CD8+.

The V gene lost 0 bases and the J gene lost 4 bases, with 13 bases spanning the gap. The CDR3 covers 15 residues. Germline-derived CDR1 and CDR2 are SGDLS and YYNGEE. The chain has TRBV9 and TRBJ2-5, with no clear D. The receptor was derived from a male donor with ankylosing spondylitis or in good health (not recorded which). The specimen was blood, either unsorted or a sorted T cell fraction (not recorded which). The CDR3 region is CASSVGSIKGETQYF. CDR3 nucleotide sequence: TGTGCCAGCAGCGTAGGTTCCATCAAGGGAGAGACCCAGTACTTC.